Shown below are 30 T cell receptor beta chains from a single sample sequenced in a study of blood T cell repertoires in COVID-19. Using immunoSEQ multiplex PCR, the repertoire was profiled, and TCRdb retains in-frame clones only, with some absent. Among around 260,000 clones listed, roughly 86% were seen once. Input material: peripheral blood. These receptors were collected from a woman aged 60-75 years with COVID-19, enrolled during active disease.

The chain joins TRBV7-6 to TRBJ2-7, with TRBD1 identical over 7 bases. Germline CDR1 is SGHVS and CDR2 is FNYEAQ. This CDR3 comprises 15 residues. The V gene end was trimmed by 1 base and the J gene end by 3 bases; junction bases not matched to a gene: 6. CDR3 nucleotides: TGTGCCAGCAGCTTAGTGGCGACAGGGCACTACGAGCAGTACTTC. Translating it yields CASSLVATGHYEQYF. Supplemented by reference TRBV7-6 and TRBJ2-7, the full variable domain reads GAGVSQSPRYKVTKRGQDVALRCDPISGHVSLYWYRQALGQGPEFLTYFNYEAQQDKSGLPNDRFSAERPEGSISTLTIQRTEQRDSAMYRCASSLVATGHYEQYFGPGTRLTVT.

This clone was found a few times. The chain joins TRBV10-3 to TRBJ2-1; 7 bases agree with TRBD1. Germline V gene sequence: CDR1 ENHRY, CDR2 SYGVKD. This CDR3 has 16 residues. V lost 3 bases and J lost 5; bases outside the gene matches: 10. The chain's CDR3 is CAISDGWGTENNEQFF. The CDR3 nucleotides read TGTGCCATCAGTGACGGTTGGGGGACAGAAAACAATGAGCAGTTCTTC.

The chain is built from TRBV19 and TRBJ1-4; D ambiguous. The CDR3 length is 15 residues. Germline CDR1 reads LNHDA; CDR2 reads SQIVND (reference sequence). Trimming took off 7 bases at V and 7 bases at J, with 19 bases between the two ends. CDR3 residues: CASIEDPGRGEKLFF. The CDR3 DNA follows: TGTGCCAGTATCGAAGACCCTGGGAGAGGTGAAAAACTGTTTTTT.

The chain uses TRBV11-2 and TRBJ1-4; TRBD1 is a possible D gene (6 bases). Trimming shortened V by 5 bases and J by 5 bases, and 6 bases separated the two germline ends. Per germline, CDR1 SGHAT and CDR2 FQNNGV. The CDR3 length is 12 residues. In DNA form, the CDR3 reads TGTGCCAGCAGCCAGGGGAATGAAAAACTGTTTTTT. This sequence encodes CASSQGNEKLFF.

The gene calls are TRBV4-3 and TRBJ1-2; no clear D. Germline CDR1 is LGHNA and CDR2 is YSLEER. V lost 0 bases, J lost 5 bases, and 16 bases lay in between. The CDR3 covers 16 residues. The CDR3 DNA reads as TGCGCCAGCAGCCAAGATATGAGCCGTTGGACTTATGGCTACACCTTC. Its translation is CASSQDMSRWTYGYTF.

The rearrangement links TRBV24-1 to TRBJ2-2, with D possibly TRBD1 on 6 matching bases. The germline V and J ends were trimmed by 5 bases and 2 bases, with 14 bases remaining between them. Germline loops: CDR1 KGHDR, CDR2 SFDVKD. This CDR3 contains 16 residues. The chain's CDR3 is CATSGTRDKNTGELFF. In DNA form, the CDR3 reads TGTGCCACCAGTGGAACCCGGGACAAAAACACCGGGGAGCTGTTTTTT.

The V gene is TRBV13, the J gene TRBJ1-5; the D is unclear. The CDR3 loop spans 15 amino acids. V was trimmed by 2 bases and J by 0 bases, leaving 8 bases between them. The V gene's germline CDR1 is PRHDT and CDR2 FYEKMQ (reference sequence). CDR3 sequence: CASSLRGYSNQPQHF. CDR3 sequence (DNA): TGTGCCAGCAGCTTACGGGGATATAGCAATCAGCCCCAGCATTTT.

V usage is TRBV19 and J usage is TRBJ1-4; no clear D gene. V was shortened by 7 bases and J by 4 bases, with 16 bases between the two germline ends. Germline CDR1 is LNHDA and CDR2 is SQIVND (reference sequence). This CDR3 is built from 15 residues. For the CDR3, the DNA is TGTGCCAGTAAAATCCGGGAGAGGTTTAATGAAAAACTGTTTTTT. Translating gives CASKIRERFNEKLFF.

The CDR3 coding sequence is TGTGCCAGCAGCCAAGTATCGACGGGTGAGCAGTTCTTC. Translating gives CASSQVSTGEQFF. This chain connects TRBV14 to TRBJ2-1; no clear D. Germline CDR1 reads SGHDN; CDR2 reads FVKESK. This CDR3 spans 13 amino acids. V was trimmed by 1 base and J by 9 bases, leaving 10 bases between them.

V usage is TRBV7-2 and J usage is TRBJ2-5; the match to TRBD1 covers 10 bases. Germline V gene sequence: CDR1 SGHTA, CDR2 FQGNSA. The CDR3 covers 15 residues. With 5 bases clipped from V and 5 bases from J, the junction kept 8 bases outside the gene matches. CDR3 residues: CASSLSGTGAETQYF. The CDR3 DNA is TGTGCCAGCAGCCTGTCCGGGACAGGGGCTGAGACCCAGTACTTC.

The chain has TRBV6-2 or TRBV6-3 and TRBJ1-1; 7 bases match TRBD1. Germline lookup yields CDR1 MNHEY and CDR2 SVGEGT. The CDR3 has 15 residues. Trimming cost V 0 bases and J 2 bases; bases outside gene matches: 3. CDR3 protein: CASSYSGTVNTEAFF. CDR3 nucleotides: TGTGCCAGCAGTTACTCCGGGACAGTTAACACTGAAGCTTTCTTT.

The chain carries TRBV10-3 and TRBJ1-2, with 7 bases matching TRBD1. V lost 3 bases, J lost 4 bases, and 14 bases stayed unmatched. Germline V CDR1 and CDR2: ENHRY, SYGVKD. The CDR3 runs to 17 residues. DNA for the CDR3: TGTGCCATCAGTGATACGGGACAGCCATCTTCGAGCTATGGCTACACCTTC. This encodes CAISDTGQPSSSYGYTF.

This clone was observed a single time. The gene calls are TRBV5-1 and TRBJ2-2; D remains unclear. CDR1 is SGHRS, CDR2 YFSETQ, per germline. The V end was cut by 3 bases, the J end by 4 bases, with 7 bases between. This CDR3 contains 13 residues. This CDR3 reads CASSSFRTGELFF. In DNA, the CDR3 is TGCGCCAGCAGCTCTTTTCGCACCGGGGAGCTGTTTTTT.

V and J are TRBV7-2 and TRBJ1-2, with TRBD1 identical over 7 bases. Germline V gives CDR1 SGHTA, CDR2 FQGNSA. V lost 0 bases to trimming and J lost 8 bases; unmatched junction nucleotides: 6. CDR3 length: 14 amino acids. CDR3 sequence (DNA): TGTGCCAGCAGCTTAGCCAGACAGGGACCAGGCTACACCTTC. Its translation is CASSLARQGPGYTF.

This clone has just one count. The chain joins TRBV28 to TRBJ2-7; TRBD1 aligns across 7 bases. Trimming took 5 bases from V and 3 from J; bases not matched to a gene: 16. Germline V CDR1 and CDR2: MDHEN, SYDVKM. The CDR3 is 17 amino acids. In nucleotides, the CDR3 is TGTGCCAGCAGTCGAGGGGGCAGAGTAGCTCTAAGCTACGAGCAGTACTTC. Protein sequence: CASSRGGRVALSYEQYF.

This chain joins TRBV5-1 and TRBJ2-7; TRBD2 aligns across 9 bases. CDR3 length equals 15 residues. V lost 3 bases to trimming and J lost 1 base; unmatched junction nucleotides: 5. Per germline, CDR1 SGHRS and CDR2 YFSETQ. CDR3 in DNA: TGCGCCAGCAGCTCGGCTAGCGGGACATCCTACGAGCAGTACTTC. This encodes CASSSASGTSYEQYF. Filled out from reference TRBV5-1 and TRBJ2-7, the complete variable domain reads KAGVTQTPRYLIKTRGQQVTLSCSPISGHRSVSWYQQTPGQGLQFLFEYFSETQRNKGNFPGRFSGRQFSNSRSEMNVSTLELGDSALYLCASSSASGTSYEQYFGPGTRLTVT.

This clone turned up a few times. The chain is built from TRBV29-1 and TRBJ2-7; 12 nucleotides align to TRBD2. The CDR3 consists of 14 residues. Germline loops: CDR1 SQVTM, CDR2 ANQGSEA. V lost 5 bases to trimming and J lost 1 base; unmatched junction nucleotides: 3. Written as DNA, the CDR3 is TGCAGCGTTAATGGACTAGCGGGATCCTACGAGCAGTACTTC. It is translated as CSVNGLAGSYEQYF.

CDR3 DNA: TGTGCCAGCAGCCGGACTCACGGGGAGCTGTTTTTT. Translating gives CASSRTHGELFF. The gene calls are TRBV7-8 and TRBJ2-2; possible D gene TRBD2, 5 bases. The CDR3 loop spans 12 amino acids. Between the trimmed V and J ends, which lost 5 bases and 7 bases, there was a span of 8 bases. CDR1 SGHVS and CDR2 FQNEAQ come from the germline V gene.

This clone was counted a few times. The V call is TRBV28, the J call TRBJ2-7; tentative D call: TRBD1 (6 bases). With 2 bases removed from V and 7 bases from J, the gap between germline ends came to 15 bases. CDR3 length: 14 amino acids. CDR1 is MDHEN, CDR2 SYDVKM, per germline. The CDR3 reads CASSLVRRGEEQYF. The CDR3 DNA reads as TGTGCCAGCAGTTTAGTGCGCAGGGGAGAAGAGCAGTACTTC.

The rearrangement joins TRBV28 to TRBJ1-2, with unresolved D. From germline, CDR1 is MDHEN and CDR2 SYDVKM. With 4 bases removed from V and 4 bases from J, the gap between germline ends came to 13 bases. This CDR3 spans 14 amino acids. The CDR3 nucleotides read TGTGCCAGCAGTTCCCAACTCGGGAGCTATGGCTACACCTTC. This encodes CASSSQLGSYGYTF.

This clone showed up just a few times. This chain connects TRBV6-5 to TRBJ2-1; 11 nucleotides line up with TRBD1. Germline values: CDR1 MNHEY, CDR2 SVGAGI. The CDR3 contains 15 residues. Germline trimming cut 8 bases from V and 6 bases from J; bases unmatched to any gene: 9. CDR3 in amino acids: CASAPGTGGFNEQFF. The CDR3 nucleotides are TGTGCCAGCGCTCCCGGGACAGGGGGTTTCAATGAGCAGTTCTTC.

The V call is TRBV7-6, the J call TRBJ2-2, with D possibly TRBD1 on 6 matching bases. V lost 1 base and J 8 bases, leaving 8 bases between the germline ends. The CDR3 sequence is 13 residues long. Germline assignment: CDR1 SGHVS and CDR2 FNYEAQ. The CDR3 reads CASSLDQGGELFF. CDR3 nucleotides: TGTGCCAGCAGCTTAGACCAGGGGGGGGAGCTGTTTTTT. Using reference TRBV7-6 and TRBJ2-2 for the parts outside the CDR3, the full variable domain is GAGVSQSPRYKVTKRGQDVALRCDPISGHVSLYWYRQALGQGPEFLTYFNYEAQQDKSGLPNDRFSAERPEGSISTLTIQRTEQRDSAMYRCASSLDQGGELFFGEGSRLTVL.

The chain combines TRBV29-1 with TRBJ2-1; 10 bases map to TRBD2. Trimming at V came to 0 bases and at J to 2 bases, leaving 10 bases not matched to a gene. Germline loops: CDR1 SQVTM, CDR2 ANQGSEA. The length of the CDR3 is 18 residues. Written as DNA, the CDR3 is TGCAGCGTTGAAGACGGGGGGGTACTAGCGGGGACCTACAATGAGCAGTTCTTC. The encoded protein is CSVEDGGVLAGTYNEQFF.

The V gene is TRBV5-1, the J gene TRBJ2-1; TRBD1 aligns across 9 bases. CDR3 length equals 14 residues. V lost 4 bases, J lost 7 bases, and 6 bases stayed unmatched. From germline, CDR1 is SGHRS and CDR2 YFSETQ. CDR3 bases: TGCGCCAGCAGCCAGGGACAGGGTAAAAATGAGCAGTTCTTC. This sequence encodes CASSQGQGKNEQFF. Variable domain in full (rest from reference TRBV5-1 and TRBJ2-1): KAGVTQTPRYLIKTRGQQVTLSCSPISGHRSVSWYQQTPGQGLQFLFEYFSETQRNKGNFPGRFSGRQFSNSRSEMNVSTLELGDSALYLCASSQGQGKNEQFFGPGTRLTVL.

CDR3 amino acids: CASRTGKGGYTF. The CDR3 nucleotides are TGTGCCAGCCGGACAGGGAAAGGTGGCTACACCTTC. The chain recombines TRBV28 with TRBJ1-2; 8 nucleotides align to TRBD1. The CDR3 is 12 residues long. Germline V gene data show CDR1 as MDHEN and CDR2 as SYDVKM. J gave up 7 bases and V 8 bases, and 6 bases lay outside the gene matches.

The genes are TRBV19 and TRBJ1-5; D remains ambiguous. Between the trimmed V and J ends, which lost 4 bases and 10 bases, there was a span of 11 bases. CDR1 LNHDA and CDR2 SQIVND come from the germline V gene (reference sequence). The CDR3 extends over 12 amino acids. DNA of the CDR3: TGTGCCAGTAGTACTCAACCGGGACCCCAGCATTTT. Translating gives CASSTQPGPQHF.

The chain recombines TRBV28 with TRBJ1-5, with D hard to call. Trimming removed 7 bases at V and 8 bases at J, with 18 bases between. There are 14 residues in the CDR3. Germline V gene lookup returns CDR1 MDHEN and CDR2 SYDVKM. The CDR3 nucleotides are TGTGCCAGCACTTTGACTCCCCCGAGGGAGCCCCAGCATTTT. Its protein is CASTLTPPREPQHF.

The rearrangement joins TRBV9 to TRBJ2-5; 7 bases agree with TRBD1. This CDR3 region has 15 residues. Looked up from germline, CDR1 is SGDLS and CDR2 is YYNGEE. With V trimmed by 3 bases and J by 1 base, 6 bases remained unmatched. The CDR3 loop reads CASSGTGQSQETQYF. The CDR3 DNA reads as TGTGCCAGCAGCGGAACGGGACAGTCCCAAGAGACCCAGTACTTC.

In this sample, this clone turned up once. V is TRBV5-4 and J is TRBJ2-6; no definite D call. The germline gives CDR1 SGHNT, CDR2 YYREEE (reference sequence). The CDR3 is 17 residues long. Trimming took 0 bases from V and 2 from J, leaving 12 bases between them. In DNA form, the CDR3 reads TGTGCCAGCAGCTTGGGGGCCCCCATAGCTGGGGCCAACGTCCTGACTTTC. Amino acid sequence: CASSLGAPIAGANVLTF.

The genes are TRBV10-3 and TRBJ1-1; D remains unclear. The germline gives CDR1 ENHRY, CDR2 SYGVKD. The CDR3 has 13 residues. V gave up 3 bases and J gave up 9 bases, with 14 bases separating them. The CDR3 is CAISEGSPQKAFF. The CDR3 region has the DNA TGTGCCATCAGTGAAGGGAGTCCTCAAAAAGCTTTCTTT.